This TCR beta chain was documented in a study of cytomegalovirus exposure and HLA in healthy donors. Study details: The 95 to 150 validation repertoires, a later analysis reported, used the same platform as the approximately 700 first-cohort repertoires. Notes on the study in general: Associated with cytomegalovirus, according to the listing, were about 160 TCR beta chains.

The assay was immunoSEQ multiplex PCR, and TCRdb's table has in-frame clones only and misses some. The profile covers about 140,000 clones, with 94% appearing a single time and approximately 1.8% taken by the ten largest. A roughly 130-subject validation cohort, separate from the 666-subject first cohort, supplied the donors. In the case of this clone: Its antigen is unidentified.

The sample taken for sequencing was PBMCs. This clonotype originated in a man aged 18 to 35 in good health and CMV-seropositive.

CDR3 sequence (DNA): TGTGCCAGCAGCGGAATAGCCGATAGCACAGATACGCAGTATTTT. This encodes CASSGIADSTDTQYF. The J gene is TRBJ2-3, the V gene TRBV9, with D unclear. Trimming took off 3 bases at V and 0 bases at J, with 11 bases between the two ends. CDR3 length: 15 amino acids. Germline loops: CDR1 SGDLS, CDR2 YYNGEE.